The 4 T cell receptor beta chains below all came from one sample that was sequenced in a study of regulatory T cells in long-lasting Graves disease. Assembly of TCR beta libraries relied on iRepertoire HTBI primers together with Arm-PCR of CDR3 regions. TCRdb re-called the multiplex PCR reads with MiXCR, one entry per CDR3 protein. The sample holds 400,000 or so distinct CDR3 sequences; around 21% are singletons and the top ten take about a fifth. Specified time point: persistent/refractory GD, antithyroid drugs over 5 years with positive TRAb. There was RNA extracted from PBMCs, and the TCR library was made from it. This material consisted of peripheral blood mononuclear cells (PBMCs), taken when the disease was refractory, from a patient treated with antithyroid drugs. The receptors originated from a female donor with Graves disease.

V usage is TRBV24-1 and J usage is TRBJ2-2; tentative D call: TRBD2 (5 bases). The germline gives CDR1 KGHDR, CDR2 SFDVKD. V lost 0 bases and J lost 0, with 13 bases in between. The CDR3 sequence is 18 residues long. The DNA for the CDR3 is TGTGCCACCAGTGATTTGCGAACTGGAGGACCGAACACCGGGGAGCTGTTTTTT. It yields the protein CATSDLRTGGPNTGELFF.

The chain couples TRBV12-3 or TRBV12-4 to TRBJ2-5; unclear D gene. Trimming removed 7 bases from V and 0 bases from J, with 6 bases in between. The CDR3 covers 12 residues. The CDR3 loop is CASKADQETQYF. CDR3 nucleotide sequence: TGTGCCAGCAAGGCGGACCAAGAGACCCAGTACTTC.

This clonotype was seen ten or more times. The chain uses TRBV11-2 and TRBJ2-7, with 7 bases fitting TRBD2. Per the germline V gene, CDR1 is SGHAT and CDR2 is FQNNGV. The trim removed 1 base at V and 0 bases at J, leaving 3 bases unmatched. The CDR3 has 15 amino acids. The CDR3 sequence is CASSLVASGSYEQYF. CDR3 nucleotides: TGTGCCAGCAGCTTAGTGGCTAGCGGCTCCTACGAGCAGTACTTC.

This clonotype was observed many times. The chain joins TRBV20-1 to TRBJ2-7; 9 bases agree with TRBD1. The trim removed 6 bases at V and 2 bases at J, leaving 2 bases unmatched. The CDR3 totals 12 residues. Germline V gives CDR1 DFQATT, CDR2 SNEGSKA (reference sequence). CDR3 DNA sequence: TGCAGTGCGGGACAGGGACCCTACGAGCAGTACTTC. This gives the protein CSAGQGPYEQYF.